The rows below give T cell receptor beta chains drawn from one sample of a study of T-cell reconstitution after alpha-beta-depleted transplantation in children. TCRdb reprocessed the PCR reads via MiXCR and lists one record per CDR3 protein. The table lists some 220,000 distinct CDR3 sequences, roughly 11% of them singletons. This specimen consisted of PBMCs, obtained before TCRalphabeta/CD19-depleted stem cell transplant. These receptors came from a child under three years old with acute myeloid leukemia, due to receive a stem cell transplant. Both conserved end residues are part of each CDR3. The D gene is left open where the match is weak. Clone size appears in some rows only: once, few, many, or a class for an expanded clone.

v_gene	abundance	d_gene	j_gene	CDR3aa	CDR3nt
TRBV19	few	.	TRBJ1-1	CASSIGQVAEAFF	TGTGCCAGTAGTATAGGACAGGTCGCTGAAGCTTTCTTT
TRBV12-3/TRBV12-4	many	.	TRBJ1-2	CASSFGPQKPGYTF	TGTGCCAGCAGTTTCGGACCACAAAAGCCTGGCTACACCTTC
TRBV6-2/TRBV6-3	many	TRBD1	TRBJ1-2	CASSYTGEDFGGYTF	TGTGCCAGCAGTTACACAGGGGAGGATTTTGGCGGCTACACCTTC
TRBV5-1	many	.	TRBJ2-7	CASSLNLGDYEQYF	TGCGCCAGCAGCTTGAATCTGGGCGACTACGAGCAGTACTTC
TRBV20-1	many	TRBD2	TRBJ2-3	CSASTSGRADTQYF	TGCAGTGCTAGTACTAGCGGGAGGGCAGATACGCAGTATTTT
TRBV5-1	many	.	TRBJ2-2	CASSLTANTGELFF	TGCGCCAGCAGCTTAACAGCGAACACCGGGGAGCTGTTTTTT
TRBV5-8	.	TRBD1	TRBJ2-3	CASRTTGEDTQYF	TGTGCCAGCCGGACGACAGGGGAAGATACGCAGTATTTT
TRBV12-3/TRBV12-4	many	.	TRBJ1-4	CASSLRGTSPEKLFF	TGTGCCAGCAGTCTACGGGGGACAAGTCCCGAAAAACTGTTTTTT
TRBV5-1	.	.	TRBJ1-1	CASSFDDMNTEAFF	TGCGCCAGCAGCTTCGATGATATGAACACTGAAGCTTTCTTT
TRBV2	many	.	TRBJ1-5	CASSVRTQQPQHF	TGTGCCAGCAGTGTCCGGACGCAGCAGCCCCAGCATTTT
TRBV16	many	.	TRBJ1-1	CASSQLRGNTEAFF	TGTGCCAGCAGTCAACTCCGGGGGAACACTGAAGCTTTCTTT
TRBV19	many	.	TRBJ1-5	CASRHRGNQPQHF	TGTGCCAGCAGGCATCGAGGCAATCAGCCCCAGCATTTT
TRBV6-6	many	.	TRBJ2-7	CASRSGPLSYEQYF	TGTGCCAGCAGGTCAGGGCCCCTCTCCTACGAGCAGTACTTC
TRBV6-5	many	.	TRBJ2-7	CASSYRGGAYEQYF	TGTGCCAGCAGTTACCGCGGAGGCGCCTACGAGCAGTACTTC
TRBV29-1	many	.	TRBJ1-1	CSVEMGQSMNTEAFF	TGCAGCGTTGAGATGGGACAAAGCATGAACACTGAAGCTTTCTTT